At least ten counts were recorded for the clone carrying this T cell receptor (beta chain). The CDR3 length is 15 residues. Per germline, CDR1 MNHEY and CDR2 SVGEGT. The V end lost 2 bases, the J end lost 5 bases, and 16 bases lay between the germline ends. TCRdb used MiXCR to reprocess the RT-PCR reads, holding one entry per CDR3 protein. The sample carries about 680,000 distinct CDR3 sequences, over 12% recorded once. Sequenced material: memory CD4+ T cells from blood. This clonotype was obtained from a female donor in good health, serving as a healthy control. This rearrangement joins TRBV6-2 or TRBV6-3 to TRBJ2-7; D call uncertain. CDR3 region: CASSYPDWGLDEQYF. The CDR3 DNA is TGTGCCAGCAGTTACCCTGACTGGGGTTTGGACGAGCAGTACTTC.